Listed below are T cell receptor beta chains from one sample, sequenced in a study of PD-1 blockade in mismatch repair-deficient tumors. This table comes from immunoSEQ multiplex PCR, and its TCRdb copy is limited to in-frame clones, with some not included. The sample lists approximately 16,000 clones; 84% were seen once. The sample was PBMCs, taken less than 25 weeks after starting pembrolizumab. The receptor set was obtained from an adult with mismatch repair-deficient cancer. Both conserved end residues are part of each CDR3. Fields, in order: clone size, J gene, V gene, D gene, CDR3 protein, CDR3 DNA. A D gene is named only where the DNA matches it firmly. Expanded clones are given a class, and other clones once, few, many or no size at all.

>.|TRBJ2-7|TRBV11-3|TRBD2
CASSPEGLADLEQYF
TGTGCCAGCAGCCCGGAGGGACTAGCGGACCTTGAGCAGTACTTC
>.|TRBJ2-2|TRBV4-2|TRBD2
CASSHDLAGGWTGELFF
TGTGCCAGCAGCCACGATCTAGCGGGAGGATGGACCGGGGAGCTGTTTTTT
>.|TRBJ1-4|TRBV19|.
CASSTSSTATNEKLFF
TGTGCCAGTAGTACCTCCTCGACAGCGACTAATGAAAAACTGTTTTTT
>.|TRBJ2-1|TRBV20-1|.
CSAPQYNEQFF
TGCAGTGCCCCACAGTACAATGAGCAGTTCTTC
>once|TRBJ1-5|TRBV19|.
CASTTDSNYQPQHF
TGTGCCAGTACTACCGACAGTAACTATCAGCCCCAGCATTTT
>.|TRBJ2-2|TRBV7-9|.
CASRISSVAGELFF
TGTGCCAGTAGAATTAGCAGTGTTGCCGGGGAGCTGTTTTTT
>.|TRBJ1-6|TRBV28|TRBD1
CASSFLGGTDNSPLHF
TGTGCCAGCAGTTTTCTAGGAGGGACAGATAATTCACCCCTCCACTTT
>.|TRBJ2-2|TRBV5-4|TRBD2
CASSPTSGRHTGELFF
TGTGCCAGCAGCCCGACTAGCGGGAGGCACACCGGGGAGCTGTTTTTT
>.|TRBJ2-1|TRBV10-1|TRBD2
CASSESRSGRPPYNEQFF
TGCGCCAGCAGTGAGTCCCGTAGCGGGAGACCGCCCTACAATGAGCAGTTCTTC
>.|TRBJ2-7|TRBV4-1|TRBD2
CASSQGSGLSYEQYF
TGCGCCAGCAGCCAAGGTAGCGGGCTCTCCTACGAGCAGTACTTC
>.|TRBJ2-5|TRBV7-9|.
CASSVSSVETQYF
TGTGCCAGCAGCGTCTCTAGTGTCGAGACCCAGTACTTC
>.|TRBJ1-2|TRBV15|.
CATSRVGLIGSYGYTF
TGTGCCACCAGCAGAGTGGGACTGATCGGGAGCTATGGCTACACCTTC
>.|TRBJ2-2|TRBV6-5|TRBD2
CASGTAGGITGELFF
TGTGCCAGCGGGACGGCGGGAGGGATCACCGGGGAGCTGTTTTTT
>.|TRBJ2-3|TRBV19|TRBD2
CASSIPTSGRPDTQYF
TGTGCCAGTAGTATTCCGACTAGCGGGAGGCCAGATACGCAGTATTTT
>.|TRBJ1-6|TRBV5-4|TRBD1
CASSLLDRDNSPLHF
TGTGCCAGCAGCTTGTTGGACAGGGATAATTCACCCCTCCACTTT
>.|TRBJ2-5|TRBV6-5|TRBD2
CASSTGTSGSKTQYF
TGTGCCAGCAGTACCGGGACTAGCGGGAGTAAGACCCAGTACTTC
>.|TRBJ2-1|TRBV9|TRBD2
CASSPDSGRLYNEQFF
TGTGCCAGCAGCCCTGATAGCGGGAGACTATACAATGAGCAGTTCTTC
>.|TRBJ1-2|TRBV11-3|.
CASSLRGSNYGYTF
TGTGCCAGCAGCCTCAGGGGTTCGAACTATGGCTACACCTTC
>.|TRBJ2-2|TRBV5-1|.
CASSLGAQTGELFF
TGCGCCAGCAGCTTGGGAGCCCAAACCGGGGAGCTGTTTTTT
>.|TRBJ2-1|TRBV9|.
CASSVFSASSYNEQFF
TGTGCCAGCAGCGTATTTAGCGCGAGCTCCTACAATGAGCAGTTCTTC
>.|TRBJ1-1|TRBV11-2|TRBD1
CASSIIQGGNTEAFF
TGTGCCAGCAGCATAATACAGGGGGGGAACACTGAAGCTTTCTTT
>few|TRBJ2-7|TRBV6-6|.
CASSDSYEQYF
TGTGCCAGCAGTGACAGCTACGAGCAGTACTTC
>.|TRBJ2-7|TRBV7-2|TRBD1
CASSRDRVDEQYF
TGTGCCAGCAGCCGGGACAGGGTTGACGAGCAGTACTTC